The entry below gives a single TCR beta chain sequence along with its context. What this receptor recognizes is not known. No base quality information exists; no much larger clone differs at one position. This specimen comes from a study of blood T cells in healthy people across ages (dated by TCRdb to between 2014 and 2016). For the study in its entirety: In model experiments, template switching captured about one uniquely barcoded TCR beta cDNA molecule for every two T cells. Using deep sequencing normalized with unique cDNA molecular identifiers, the study measured how TCR beta repertoire diversity changes with age. The donors were split into four age groups: young (average around 15 years), middle-aged (39), aged (62) and long-lived (over 75). The study analyzed two additional independent replicas of 1 million unique cDNA reads from the same blood draw for two donors, one aged 18 to 29 and one aged 80 or older.

The junction shows trimming of 3 bases on V and 4 bases on J, plus 9 bases between the germline ends. The cysteine opens and the phenylalanine closes a CDR3 of 13 amino acids. CDR3 DNA only is kept here, 39 bases in frame from base 1. Overall study results and their limits: Because profiling used bulk unsorted PBMCs, naive and antigen-experienced compartments could not be compared conclusively. The CMV infection status of donors was not known, potentially confounding age-related changes in expanded clonotypes. The long-lived group showed more naive CD4+ T cells, fewer expanded clones and increased TCR diversity than the aged group, suggesting age selection. A strong correlation was found between observed TCR beta diversity and the percentage of naive T cells measured by flow cytometry. Total diversity estimates from one million sequenced T cells were considered lower bounds and underestimates. Observed TCR beta diversity per million T cells fell roughly linearly with age, and a significant reduction was already apparent by age approximately 40.

Systemically healthy Caucasian individuals from Russia, approximately 39 in total and aged about 6 to 90 years, were included as donors. Each donor gave ten milliliters of peripheral blood, collected into EDTA-treated Vacutainer tubes. Ficoll-Paque density-gradient centrifugation was used to isolate PBMCs, with at least 7 million per sample. Total RNA, at least 6 micrograms per sample, was extracted from PBMCs with Trizol reagent. Naive CD45RAhigh/CD27high T cell percentages were measured by flow cytometry on a PBMC aliquot from every donor. Library preparation used 5' RACE. Sequencing was performed on an Illumina HiSeq 2500. A second PCR of about 6 to 12 cycles was run with a J-beta primer mix and a sample-barcoded 5' primer. A unique molecular identifier was introduced onto each TCR beta cDNA molecule by a template-switch 5' adaptor carrying 12 random nucleotides. Each sample yielded at least 3 million CDR3-containing paired-end reads. All of the RNA was converted into first-strand cDNA using the Mint cDNA synthesis kit, with a TRBC-specific oligonucleotide serving as the primer. Following uracil-DNA glycosylase treatment, a first 18-cycle PCR with universal primers M1SS and BC2_uni_R was performed on all cDNA. As for the original processing: For normalization, 1 million high-quality reads, each with a distinct molecular identifier, were randomly selected from each sample. Instead of being binned into consensus sequences, reads that shared molecular identifiers were thrown out. CDR3 identification, clonotype clustering and error correction used MiTCR with a Q25 quality threshold and the strictest error-elimination algorithm. Lower-bound total TCR beta diversity was estimated with a nonparametric unseen species model using Euler transformation. In TCRdb, the public reads were trimmed at Q25 with fastp and aligned with MiXCR, with productive beta chains retained. Every distinct CDR3 protein forms one entry, paired with its most common genes and DNA. TCRdb, rather than the study authors, made the V and J calls. A total of some 760,000 distinct CDR3 sequences appear in this sample, roughly 25% of them only once. Together, the top ten hold approximately 4% of the sample.

The same sample was also studied in work on T cells of mothers and their children. According to the second study: The donors were nine systemically healthy Caucasian individuals, made up of three mothers and their six children. cDNA synthesis used all of the extracted RNA, with about 1.5 ug of RNA in each 15 ul reaction. Sample barcodes and 2-4 random nucleotides were added via the M1S primer in the second PCR. Over 8 million TCR beta CDR3 reads came from each mother, compared with some 3.1 million reads from each child. Thymic selection similarly shapes TCR recombination output in related and unrelated pairs, with minor effect from inherited differences. Normalized repertoire overlap in related mother-child pairs was always slightly higher than in unrelated mother-child pairs, but the difference was never significant. No persistent microchimeric T cell clones were found, with a detection sensitivity of approximately 94 clones per million clonotypes. To look for features that set related mother-child pairs apart from unrelated individuals, the researchers ran deep NGS to compare the TCR beta repertoires of mothers and children. On average, the children were approximately 11 +/- 4 years old, while the mothers were about 40 +/- 4 years old. After adapter ligation with NEBNext reagents, the libraries were sequenced on Illumina HiSeq 2000 with 100+100 nt paired-end reads. To avoid cross-contamination, the mother libraries and the child libraries were prepared a month apart and sequenced in separate runs. For each donor, somewhere between roughly 450,000 and 2,100,000 distinct TCR beta clonotypes were identified. Naive TCR beta clonotypes were estimated from low-frequency clonotypes matched to each donor's FACS-determined naive share, without sorting.

Material for sequencing was blood. The chain couples TRBV12-3 or TRBV12-4 to TRBJ1-2, with no confidently assigned D gene. This sequence originates from a boy aged 10-17 years in good health. The DNA is TGTGCCAGCAGTTTGAAGGGTTTCTATGGCTACACCTTC. This encodes CASSLKGFYGYTF.